The sequence of this TCR beta chain was determined in a study of blood T cells in healthy people across ages. Study-level findings and limits: Estimates drawn from one million T cells were deemed to understate diversity.

The J segment lost 5 bases and the V segment lost 4 bases, leaving 6 bases of the junction unmatched. The CDR3 has 16 amino acids. Per the germline V gene, CDR1 is LGHNA and CDR2 is YNFKEQ. The sample holds a few counts of this clonotype. What it recognizes is unknown. Drawn from each donor were 9 to 10 milliliters of peripheral blood. Then a second PCR, running roughly 7 to 12 cycles, was carried out with a sample-barcoded 5' primer and a J-beta primer mix. Tagging of each cDNA molecule was performed by a template-switch adaptor with 12 random nucleotides. Samples each returned at least 3 million CDR3-containing paired-end reads. TCRdb itself ran the 5' RACE reads through MiXCR, one entry per CDR3 protein. The sample lists some 1.8 million distinct CDR3 sequences, about 39% seen once, with 23% in the top ten.

The TCR originated in a human donor in good health. Material for sequencing was blood. The chain employs TRBV4-2 and TRBJ2-1; 12 bases fit TRBD2. The CDR3: CASSPELAGGHNEQFF. DNA for the CDR3: TGTGCCAGCAGCCCAGAACTAGCGGGGGGCCACAATGAGCAGTTCTTC.